Sequencing of this T cell receptor (beta chain) was carried out in a study of cytomegalovirus exposure and HLA in healthy donors. As for the study in general: Inside one of the first data releases sat about 85 million unique TCRs taken from HLA-typed donors. Study-wide points: TCR beta V- and J-gene trimming was later associated with a missense DCLRE1C variant. A few CMV-associated chains proved CMV antigen-specific in vitro. In a later analysis, most CMV-associated TCR beta chains appeared HLA-restricted.

This clone was seen just once. Its antigen is unknown. Germline CDR1 and CDR2: SEHNR and FQNEAQ (reference sequence). This CDR3 has 12 residues. V was cut by 4 bases and J by 9 bases, with 10 bases left in between. The PCR employed 60 Vbeta primers together with 13 Jbeta primers. Sequencing used immunoSEQ multiplex PCR; TCRdb keeps in-frame clones, though not all of them. Of 55,000 to 90,000 clones in the sample, roughly four fifths were seen once. Sequenced material: PBMCs. This sequence originates from a man over 45 in good health and CMV-seronegative. The chain carries TRBV7-9 and TRBJ1-5, with no clear D. CDR3 in amino acids: CASSSTTGPQHF. CDR3 coding DNA: TGTGCCAGCAGCTCTACTACGGGGCCCCAGCATTTT.